This T cell receptor (beta chain) was observed in a study of T cells after yellow fever vaccination. Overall study results and limits: From the bulk population, abundant clonotypes could contaminate and appear within FACS-sorted repertoires. Subsequent to the booster, the majority of primary-vaccination clones reappeared (roughly 95% CD4, roughly 90% CD8). Weaker, the secondary response had a peak occurring faster, on day 5 versus 15.

This CDR3 region has 13 residues. Trimming shortened V by 0 bases and J by 7 bases, and 7 bases separated the two germline ends. Germline CDR1 LGHDT, CDR2 YNNKEL (reference sequence). UMIs were added to TCR cDNA along with a universal primer site when it was made by 5'RACE template switching. TCRdb used MiXCR to reprocess the 5' RACE reads, holding one entry per CDR3 protein. Of some 250,000 distinct CDR3 sequences in the sample, roughly 3.7% were seen once. In its sample, this clonotype was seen many times. Antigen: not known. This clonotype was sampled from a man between 18 and 35 years old who received the YFV17D yellow fever vaccine. The sample consisted of PBMCs, taken 15 days after the yellow fever booster vaccination. The chain carries TRBV3-1 and TRBJ1-5; D not resolved. The CDR3 reads CASSQDMIQPQHF. As DNA, the CDR3 is TGTGCCAGCAGCCAAGACATGATCCAGCCCCAGCATTTT.